The 24 T cell receptor beta chains presented below share a single source sample, sequenced in a study of patients and donors after allogeneic stem cell transplantation (dated by TCRdb to 2019 to 2021). Receptor libraries were prepared by RT-PCR. The reads were generated on a NextSeq 550. The public reads were reprocessed in TCRdb via fastp at Q25 and MiXCR, keeping in-frame beta chains. Here each entry gathers all rows of one CDR3 protein and keeps the most common genes and DNA. The sample data list hundreds of thousands of distinct CDR3 sequences, and 16% of these were observed just once. The top ten clonotypes cover roughly 7.2% of the sample. Input material: blood, either unsorted or a sorted T cell fraction (not recorded which). All receptors come from a human donor who was either an allogeneic HSCT recipient or a stem cell or donor lymphocyte infusion donor (not recorded which). It is not recorded whose cells these are; they may come from a transplant donor.

The CDR3 loop reads CASLQETVNTGELFF. CDR3 DNA: TGTGCCAGCCTTCAGGAAACAGTGAACACCGGGGAGCTGTTTTTT. The chain carries TRBV2 and TRBJ2-2; no reliable D call. Germline assignment: CDR1 SNHLY and CDR2 FYNNEI. CDR3 length equals 15 residues. Trimming removed 8 bases from V and 1 base from J, with 14 bases in between.

The sample holds one count of this clonotype. The chain links TRBV2 to TRBJ2-3; 7 bases fit TRBD1. The CDR3 contains 12 residues. V lost 8 bases, J lost 5 bases, and 4 bases stayed unmatched. Per germline, CDR1 SNHLY and CDR2 FYNNEI. The CDR3 is CASLRDRDTQYF. Written as DNA, the CDR3 is TGTGCCAGCCTCCGGGACAGAGATACGCAGTATTTT.

CDR3 region: CASSKGENYGYTF. CDR3 bases: TGTGCCAGCAGTAAGGGGGAGAACTATGGCTACACCTTC. The J gene is TRBJ1-2, the V gene TRBV6-1; weak D call: TRBD1 (6 bases). CDR3 length: 13 residues. CDR1 MNHNS and CDR2 SASEGT come from the germline V gene. Trimming cost V 5 bases and J 2 bases, with 9 bases left between them.

This clonotype was detected ten times or more. The J gene is TRBJ1-2, the V gene TRBV12-3 or TRBV12-4, with D possibly being TRBD1 (5 bases). V lost 4 bases and J 10 bases, leaving 16 bases between the germline ends. The CDR3 spans 13 residues. In DNA, the CDR3 is TGTGCCAGCAGTTCTTTTACTAGCGGGGCCTACACCTTC. Translated: CASSSFTSGAYTF.

This clonotype was recorded a few times. The chain combines TRBV7-8 with TRBJ2-4; 16 nucleotides align to TRBD2. Germline V CDR1 and CDR2: SGHVS, FQNEAQ. V shed 4 bases, J shed 3 bases, and the junction held 9 bases outside the gene matches. The CDR3 sequence is 19 residues long. Here the CDR3 DNA reads TGTGCCAGCAGCTCCTCCGGGACTAGCGGGAGGGCCGGCAAAAACATTCAGTACTTC. This gives the protein CASSSSGTSGRAGKNIQYF.

The gene calls are TRBV29-1 and TRBJ2-1, with D unresolved. Germline lookup yields CDR1 SQVTM and CDR2 ANQGSEA. The CDR3 consists of 14 residues. Trimming took off 2 bases at V and 8 bases at J, with 16 bases between the two ends. This CDR3 reads CSVETAVLIHEQFF. The CDR3 region has the DNA TGCAGCGTTGAAACTGCAGTCCTAATCCATGAGCAGTTCTTC.

The genes are TRBV10-3 and TRBJ2-1; TRBD2 agrees at 8 bases. This CDR3 is built from 13 residues. Germline-derived CDR1 and CDR2 are ENHRY and SYGVKD. V was clipped by 11 bases and J by 6 bases; unmatched bases: 9. For the CDR3, the DNA is TGTGCCGTAGCGGGAAGGGGGGGCAATGAGCAGTTCTTC. Translated: CAVAGRGGNEQFF.

In this sample, this clonotype turned up a few times. The chain is built from TRBV7-6 and TRBJ2-3; D perhaps matches TRBD1 (5 bases). V was shortened by 2 bases and J by 5 bases, with 8 bases between the two germline ends. CDR3 length: 13 amino acids. CDR1 SGHVS and CDR2 FNYEAQ come from the germline V gene. The CDR3 DNA is TGTGCCAGCAGCTTAAGGGGATTAGATACGCAGTATTTT. Translation gives CASSLRGLDTQYF.

This clonotype has a handful of counts. This chain links TRBV4-3 with TRBJ2-7, with TRBD1 identical over 7 bases. J gave up 0 bases and V 0 bases, and 5 bases lay outside the gene matches. Germline V CDR1 and CDR2: LGHNA, YSLEER. The CDR3 is 16 residues long. This CDR3 is CASSQDPTGSSYEQYF. The CDR3, as DNA: TGCGCCAGCAGCCAAGACCCGACAGGGAGCTCCTACGAGCAGTACTTC.

Regarding this clonotype: With a much larger clone just one base away, this may be a read error. This chain connects TRBV12-3 or TRBV12-4 to TRBJ1-4; D may be TRBD1 (5 bases). This CDR3 contains 15 residues. The CDR3, as DNA: TGTGCCAGCAGTTCCCCCGACAGCCGTAATGAAGAACTGTTTTTT. Translated, it gives CASSSPDSRNEELFF.

This clonotype was recorded at least ten times. This sequence joins TRBV29-1 and TRBJ2-7; D may be TRBD1 (6 bases). Germline V gene data show CDR1 as SQVTM and CDR2 as ANQGSEA. The CDR3 spans 11 residues. The V gene lost 7 bases and the J gene lost 3 bases, with 10 bases spanning the gap. DNA for the CDR3: TGCAGCGGCGGCAGGGGCTACGAGCAGTACTTC. Translating it yields CSGGRGYEQYF.

The chain couples TRBV12-3 or TRBV12-4 to TRBJ2-2; 9 nucleotides line up with TRBD1. Trimming at V came to 8 bases and at J to 8 bases, leaving 6 bases not matched to a gene. This CDR3 comprises 13 residues. Here the CDR3 reads CASRLQGAGELFF. CDR3 in DNA: TGTGCCAGCCGCCTACAGGGGGCGGGGGAGCTGTTTTTT.

The V gene is TRBV4-3, the J gene TRBJ1-5; D is possibly TRBD1 (5 bases). The V end was cut by 4 bases, the J end by 2 bases, with 12 bases between. This CDR3 is 15 amino acids long. Germline loops: CDR1 LGHNA, CDR2 YSLEER. Here the CDR3 DNA reads TGCGCCAGCAGCCGAGGGGACGGTGGCAATCAGCCCCAGCATTTT. Encoded protein: CASSRGDGGNQPQHF.

This clonotype was counted only a few times. V usage is TRBV24-1 and J usage is TRBJ2-1; 13 bases are shared with TRBD2. Unmatched junction bases numbered 11, after V lost 3 bases and J lost 7 bases. Germline CDR1 and CDR2: KGHDR and SFDVKD. The CDR3 has 18 residues. CDR3: CATSDPRTSGGSRNEQFF. The CDR3 DNA reads as TGTGCCACCAGTGATCCACGGACTAGCGGGGGAAGTAGGAATGAGCAGTTCTTC.

This clonotype was seen just once. Here the CDR3 DNA reads TGTGCCAGCAGCTCCCAGTGGGGAGAAAAACTGTTTTTT. Its translation: CASSSQWGEKLFF. This sequence joins TRBV5-4 and TRBJ1-4; D is unclear. V lost 3 bases and J 8 bases, leaving 11 bases between the germline ends. This CDR3 region has 13 residues. CDR1 is SGHNT and CDR2 is YYREEE in the germline V gene (reference sequence).

In its sample, this clonotype was seen a few times. The chain employs TRBV6-1 and TRBJ2-3; D is undetermined. Looked up from germline, CDR1 is MNHNS and CDR2 is SASEGT. The CDR3 is 14 residues long. Trimming took 6 bases from V and 2 from J, leaving 12 bases between them. The chain's CDR3 is CASSLLGFTDTQYF. In DNA form, the CDR3 reads TGTGCCAGCAGCCTGCTGGGATTCACAGATACGCAGTATTTT.

Many counts were recorded for this clonotype. V gene TRBV12-3 or TRBV12-4 combines with J gene TRBJ1-6, with 8 bases fitting TRBD1. The CDR3 has 14 amino acids. Losses at the gene ends were 6 bases for V and 7 bases for J; bases not matched to a gene: 5. As DNA, the CDR3 is TGTGCCAGCAGCCGGACAGGGTCGAATTCACCCCTCCACTTT. This encodes CASSRTGSNSPLHF.

This clonotype was observed many times. CDR3 nucleotides: TGTGCCAGCAGCACCCCACTAGCGACCGTAGAGACCCAGTACTTC. This sequence encodes CASSTPLATVETQYF. This chain connects TRBV5-5 to TRBJ2-5; 7 bases fit TRBD2. The germline V gene encodes CDR1 SGHKS and CDR2 YYEKEE (reference sequence). The CDR3 consists of 15 residues. Unmatched junction bases numbered 10, after V lost 4 bases and J lost 4 bases.

The chain uses TRBV7-2 and TRBJ2-5; no clear D. The germline V gene encodes CDR1 SGHTA and CDR2 FQGNSA. The CDR3 covers 16 residues. V lost 5 bases and J 3 bases, leaving 19 bases between the germline ends. CDR3 sequence reads: CASSLPPWAQKETQYF. Written as DNA, the CDR3 is TGTGCCAGCAGCCTCCCCCCGTGGGCCCAGAAAGAGACCCAGTACTTC.

The V gene is TRBV6-2 or TRBV6-3, the J gene TRBJ2-7; D may correspond to TRBD1 or TRBD2 (5 bases each). The CDR3 spans 13 residues. V was shortened by 0 bases and J by 6 bases, with 9 bases between the two germline ends. The germline CDR1 and CDR2 sequences are MNHEY and SVGEGT. CDR3 DNA: TGTGCCAGCAGTTACTCGAGAGGGACCGAGCAGTACTTC. This gives the protein CASSYSRGTEQYF.

This clonotype was seen only a few times. J is TRBJ2-3 and V is TRBV3-1, with D possibly matching TRBD2 (6 bases). CDR1 is LGHDT and CDR2 is YNNKEL in the germline V gene (reference sequence). V was shortened by 1 base and J by 5 bases, with 10 bases between the two germline ends. This CDR3 region has 14 residues. This chain's CDR3 is CASSQGLGVDTQYF. CDR3 in DNA: TGTGCCAGCAGCCAAGGACTAGGTGTAGATACGCAGTATTTT.

The rearrangement links TRBV7-2 to TRBJ2-3; TRBD1 agrees at 10 bases. Germline values: CDR1 SGHTA, CDR2 FQGNSA. Trimming took 5 bases from V and 2 from J; bases not matched to a gene: 10. CDR3 size: 17 residues. DNA for the CDR3: TGTGCCAGCAGCCTCCGCCCCGGGACAGGGGCCACAGATACGCAGTATTTT. Residues: CASSLRPGTGATDTQYF.

This clonotype turned up a few times. The V gene is TRBV4-1, the J gene TRBJ2-5; D is perhaps TRBD2 (5 bases). Germline V lookup: CDR1 MGHRA, CDR2 YSYEKL. Trimming cost V 0 bases and J 6 bases, with 14 bases left between them. The length of the CDR3 is 15 residues. The CDR3 protein is CASSQDPGVGKTQYF. In nucleotides, the CDR3 is TGCGCCAGCAGCCAAGATCCCGGGGTCGGAAAGACCCAGTACTTC.

The table lists this clonotype with a few counts. J is TRBJ2-7 and V is TRBV7-9; 7 bases fit TRBD1. This CDR3 comprises 13 residues. Germline assignment: CDR1 SEHNR and CDR2 FQNEAQ (reference sequence). V was clipped by 3 bases and J by 5 bases; unmatched bases: 4. In DNA, the CDR3 is TGTGCCAGCAGCTTCGACAGGGCGGACGAGCAGTACTTC. Its translation is CASSFDRADEQYF.